The 16 T cell receptor beta chains listed next were all sequenced from one sample in a study of neurological immune-mediated disorders. TCRdb processed the 5' RACE reads anew with MiXCR; each CDR3 protein has one entry. Found here are over 60,000 distinct CDR3 sequences, around 4.8% of them singletons; the top ten hold 3.4%. Source material: PBMCs. All receptors come from a woman aged 45 to 65 with multiple sclerosis.

This clonotype was observed at least ten times. J is TRBJ1-3 and V is TRBV7-9; 10 bases map to TRBD1. The CDR3 is made up of 16 amino acids. Losses at the gene ends were 2 bases for V and 2 bases for J; bases not matched to a gene: 3. Germline V lookup: CDR1 SEHNR, CDR2 FQNEAQ (reference sequence). The DNA for the CDR3 is TGTGCCAGCAGCTTATGGACAGGGGGGACTGGAAACACCATATATTTT. Amino acids: CASSLWTGGTGNTIYF.

This clonotype was picked up many times. This chain joins TRBV3-1 and TRBJ1-3; weak D call: TRBD1 (5 bases). V was cut by 4 bases and J by 2 bases, with 12 bases left in between. The length of the CDR3 is 15 residues. Germline loops: CDR1 LGHDT, CDR2 YNNKEL (reference sequence). CDR3 coding DNA: TGTGCCAGCAGCCCCCTGTTAGGGGCTGGAAACACCATATATTTT. This encodes CASSPLLGAGNTIYF.

This clonotype was counted ten times or more. This chain connects TRBV5-6 to TRBJ2-1, with D possibly being TRBD1 (7 bases). CDR3 size: 15 residues. CDR1 is SGHDT, CDR2 YYEEEE, per germline. V gave up 3 bases and J gave up 4 bases, with 14 bases separating them. In nucleotides, the CDR3 is TGTGCCAGCAGCTCCAAAGCAGGGGGGTACAATGAGCAGTTCTTC. Protein product: CASSSKAGGYNEQFF.

This clonotype was observed a handful of times. The rearrangement uses TRBV15 and TRBJ2-7, with 8 nucleotides matching TRBD1. V shed 5 bases and J 3 bases; nucleotides not matched to a gene: 15. Germline V gene data show CDR1 as LNHNV and CDR2 as YYDKDF (reference sequence). The CDR3 length is 17 residues. The CDR3 nucleotides are TGTGCCACCAGCCCCCTTATACAACAGGGGGGTATCTACGAGCAGTACTTC. Amino acid sequence: CATSPLIQQGGIYEQYF.

This clonotype was observed at least ten times. The chain employs TRBV7-2 and TRBJ1-6; 8 bases match TRBD1. Germline CDR1 SGHTA, CDR2 FQGNSA. J was trimmed by 8 bases and V by 5 bases; bases with no gene match: 8. This CDR3 has 15 amino acids. CDR3 DNA sequence: TGTGCCAGCAGCCTGGGACAGGCGGCCCATTCACCCCTCCACTTT. Amino acids: CASSLGQAAHSPLHF.

This clonotype has a count of ten or more. This chain joins TRBV6-4 and TRBJ1-1, with D unclear. The V and J ends lost 6 bases and 3 bases respectively, with 11 bases between them. Germline assignment: CDR1 MRHNA and CDR2 SNTAGT. This CDR3 comprises 13 residues. The CDR3 nucleotides read TGTGCCAGCAGAATCCCATGGGACACTGAAGCTTTCTTT. Its protein is CASRIPWDTEAFF.

There are many counts of this clonotype. V gene TRBV6-2 or TRBV6-3 combines with J gene TRBJ2-4; TRBD1 matches at 8 bases. Germline CDR1 is MNHEY and CDR2 is SVGEGT. The CDR3 is made up of 15 amino acids. V trimming: 4 bases; J trimming: 8 bases; junction bases outside the gene matches: 10. The CDR3 sequence is CASSLRTGIRDIQYF. In DNA form, the CDR3 reads TGTGCCAGCAGTTTACGGACAGGGATAAGGGACATTCAGTACTTC.

This clonotype was detected ten times or more. The chain is built from TRBV5-6 and TRBJ2-7; D is possibly TRBD2 (6 bases). Germline lookup yields CDR1 SGHDT and CDR2 YYEEEE. CDR3 length equals 14 residues. Trimming removed 2 bases at V and 4 bases at J, with 13 bases between. The CDR3 is CASSLRGRQYEQYF. The CDR3 region has the DNA TGTGCCAGCAGCTTACGGGGGAGACAATACGAGCAGTACTTC.

This clonotype was seen many times. The chain has TRBV11-2 and TRBJ1-1, with 7 bases matching TRBD1. The trim removed 5 bases at V and 0 bases at J, leaving 9 bases unmatched. The CDR3 runs to 16 residues. The germline CDR1 and CDR2 sequences are SGHAT and FQNNGV. The CDR3 is CASSPRRDRMNTEAFF. The CDR3 region has the DNA TGTGCCAGCAGCCCTAGAAGGGACAGAATGAACACTGAAGCTTTCTTT.

This clonotype occurred many times. J is TRBJ2-6 and V is TRBV7-2; D remains unclear. Germline loops: CDR1 SGHTA, CDR2 FQGNSA. The CDR3 totals 15 residues. V was clipped by 5 bases and J by 1 base, with 9 bases between them. The CDR3, as DNA: TGTGCCAGCAGCGTTAGACTGTCTGGGGCCAACGTCCTGACTTTC. Amino acids: CASSVRLSGANVLTF.

This clonotype was picked up many times. The chain employs TRBV7-8 and TRBJ2-3; weak D call: TRBD1 (7 bases). This CDR3 contains 13 residues. Deletions cut 2 bases from V and 5 bases from J, with 8 bases between. CDR1 and CDR2 (germline): SGHVS, FQNEAQ. The CDR3 DNA reads TGTGCCAGCAGCTTACAGGGGGGAGATACGCAGTATTTT. This gives the protein CASSLQGGDTQYF. The full variable domain, in which reference TRBV7-8 and TRBJ2-3 provide the parts outside the CDR3, is GAGVSQSPRYKVAKRGQDVALRCDPISGHVSLFWYQQALGQGPEFLTYFQNEAQLDKSGLPSDRFFAERPEGSVSTLKIQRTQQEDSAVYLCASSLQGGDTQYFGPGTRLTVL.

The chain links TRBV6-5 to TRBJ2-7; D is unclear. Trimming cost V 6 bases and J 0 bases, with 6 bases left between them. The CDR3 loop spans 12 amino acids. The germline V gene has CDR1 MNHEY and CDR2 SVGAGI. The CDR3 coding sequence is TGTGCCAGCAGCCGTCACTCCTACGAGCAGTACTTC. Residues: CASSRHSYEQYF.

This clonotype was seen ten or more times. This rearrangement joins TRBV21-1 to TRBJ2-3; whether TRBD2, the table's D call, matches the DNA was not checked. TRBV21-1 is designated a pseudogene. This CDR3 is built from 16 residues. CDR3 in amino acids: CASSKAQRGFTDTQYF. As DNA, the CDR3 is TGTGCCAGCAGCAAAGCCCAGCGGGGGTTCACAGATACGCAGTATTTT.

This clonotype was observed many times. At one of its ends the junction is not consistent with the germline gene, which may arise from a read error. V usage is TRBV7-2 and J usage is TRBJ1-5; TRBD1 agrees at 7 bases. This CDR3 has 13 residues. CDR1 and CDR2 from the germline V gene are SGHTA and FQGNSA. CDR3 nucleotide sequence: TGTGCCAGCAGCTTAGTTCAGGGGGAGCCCCAGAATTTT. Translating it yields CASSLVQGEPQNF.

J is TRBJ2-1 and V is TRBV20-1; a possible D gene is TRBD1 (5 bases). Germline lookup yields CDR1 DFQATT and CDR2 SNEGSKA (reference sequence). Trimming left V 5 bases short and J 4 bases short, with 18 bases between. CDR3 length: 15 residues. The CDR3 DNA follows: TGCAGTGCTTCCCCCGTAGGGGCCGCATACAATGAGCAGTTCTTC. As protein: CSASPVGAAYNEQFF.

This clonotype was picked up many times. The chain recombines TRBV7-9 with TRBJ2-4; the D is unclear. V was clipped by 5 bases and J by 1 base, with 9 bases between them. Germline V gene lookup returns CDR1 SEHNR and CDR2 FQNEAQ (reference sequence). The CDR3 consists of 14 residues. CDR3 in amino acids: CASSDQVAKNIQYF. CDR3 nucleotides: TGTGCCAGCAGCGACCAGGTCGCCAAAAACATTCAGTACTTC.